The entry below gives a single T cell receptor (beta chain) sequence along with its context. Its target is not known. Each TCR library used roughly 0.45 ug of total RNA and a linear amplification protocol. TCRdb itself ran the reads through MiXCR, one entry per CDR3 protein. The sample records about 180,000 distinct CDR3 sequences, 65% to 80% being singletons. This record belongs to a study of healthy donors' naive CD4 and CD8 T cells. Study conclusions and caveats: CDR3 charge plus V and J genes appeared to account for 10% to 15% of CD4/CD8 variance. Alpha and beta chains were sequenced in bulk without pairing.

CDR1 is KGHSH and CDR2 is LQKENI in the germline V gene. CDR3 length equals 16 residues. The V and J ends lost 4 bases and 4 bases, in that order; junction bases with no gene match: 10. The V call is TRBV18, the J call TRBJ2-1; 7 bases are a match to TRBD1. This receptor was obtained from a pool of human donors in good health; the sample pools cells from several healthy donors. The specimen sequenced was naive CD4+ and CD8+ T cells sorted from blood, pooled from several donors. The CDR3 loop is CASSRQGQALYNEQFF. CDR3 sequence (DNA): TGTGCCAGCTCACGACAAGGACAGGCCTTATACAATGAGCAGTTCTTC.